Sequencing of this T cell receptor (beta chain) was carried out in a study of identical twins (dated by TCRdb to about 2016). About the full investigation: The study deep-sequenced TCR alpha and beta repertoires from monozygotic twins, unrelated adults of various ages and cord blood to test whether fetal clonotypes persist. To rule out contamination, replicate twin experiments were performed at different times with different library preparation protocols. What the authors observed across the whole study: A weaker excess of twin sharing was found in beta out-of-frame sequences because the signal-to-noise ratio was lowered by fewer shared sequences. Invariant T cells such as MAIT and iNKT could partly confound zero-insertion analyses, though diverse VJ usage argued against this for most clonotypes. In monozygotic twins, recombination models systematically underestimated out-of-frame TCR alpha sharing, but the models matched the sharing seen between unrelated individuals. Fewer insertions were carried by abundant cord blood beta clonotypes, a similar but weaker trend appeared in young adult naive repertoires, and no such trend appeared in memory repertoires. Compared with coincidental sharing between unrelated individuals, an excess of low generation-probability sequences was observed among out-of-frame TCR alpha sequences shared between twins. Because the same donors could not be followed over many years, the conclusions relied on cross-sectional statistical analysis.

CDR1 and CDR2 are drawn from the germline V gene (reference sequence): PRHDT, FYEKMQ. V and J are truncated by 5 bases and 10 bases respectively, leaving an intervening sequence of 11 bases. Including the terminal cysteine and phenylalanine, the CDR3 comprises 11 residues. The only DNA kept is the CDR3, 33 bases in frame from the first base. Library preparation employed 5' RACE. These reads were obtained on an Illumina HiSeq 2000. Template switching introduced a universal primer binding site; the final cDNA contained a unique molecular identifier, enabling accurate counting of TCR cDNA molecules. Specific primers in the conserved constant-segment region were used to synthesize first-strand cDNA for the TCR alpha and beta chains. To control for contamination, every cDNA library carried two barcodes: a SMART-Mk sample barcode plus Illumina barcodes. Two successive PCR steps introduced TruSeq adapter sequences along with Illumina sample barcodes. The Illumina HiSeq platform was used with custom primers to sequence TCR alpha and beta cDNA libraries. The study's processing was this. Unique molecular identifiers were extracted from raw reads with MiGEC, and CDR3 positions were determined with MiXCR. For each individual, recombination models were inferred using an EM algorithm with the repgenHMM and IGoR tools. The analysis of shared clonotypes was done with the tcR package in R, with sharing normalized by the product of cloneset sizes. Out-of-frame nonproductive sequences were analyzed to study raw recombination free of thymic and clonal selection effects. In TCRdb, the public reads were trimmed at Q25 with fastp and aligned with MiXCR, with productive beta chains retained. Rows are unified per CDR3 protein, each entry keeping the most common DNA and genes. These V and J calls rely on TCRdb rather than the paper's analysis. For this sample the table gives fewer than 650,000 distinct CDR3 sequences, of which less than 9% were detected only once. Together, the top ten hold 1.5% to 2% of the sample.

This clonotype appeared many times. Its antigen specificity is not known. No qualities accompany the bases; no much larger clone lies one base away. Every donor was a healthy Caucasian. Three pairs of female monozygotic twins, all aged roughly 18 to 29 years, were included in the twin cohort. RNA for TCR libraries was isolated from peripheral blood mononuclear cells. The same specimen was also included in a second study, on yellow fever vaccine responses in identical twins. Looking at the second paper: The T cell response to vaccination in identical twins was reported by the authors to appear partly convergent and partly personalized. The study precisely tracked vaccine-responding T cell clones in identical twins.

The chain uses TRBV13 and TRBJ1-1; a confident D gene designation cannot be given. Sequencing was performed on PBMCs. The clonotype originates from a young woman in good health. For the CDR3, the sequence is CASSRAGGAFF. The DNA sequence is given as TGTGCCAGCAGCCGGGCAGGAGGAGCTTTCTTT.